The entry below gives a single T cell receptor beta chain sequence along with its context. Naive CD8 cells were CD45RO-negative, positively selected for CCR7, excluding terminally differentiated effector memory CD45RA+ cells. As originally analysed: Because ImmunoSEQ provided only junction sequences with no quality scores, the filtering differed. Using immunoSEQ multiplex PCR, the repertoire was profiled, and TCRdb retains in-frame clones only, with some absent. D and trimming come from the DNA, and the V and J calls and clone size come from that table. The sample lists some 2 million clones; about 95% were seen once. The data originate from a study of shared clonotypes between healthy human individuals. The CDR3 contains 16 residues. Germline V gene data show CDR1 as SEHNR and CDR2 as FQNEAQ (reference sequence). Trimming removed 2 bases from V and 7 bases from J, with 19 bases in between.

This rearrangement joins TRBV7-9 to TRBJ2-3; no definite D call. The sequence derives from a man in his late teens or twenties in good health. Sequencing was carried out using naive CD8+ T cells sorted from blood. CDR3: CASSLNDPPQVNTQYF. The CDR3 DNA sequence: TGTGCCAGCAGCTTAAATGACCCGCCCCAAGTCAATACGCAGTATTTT.